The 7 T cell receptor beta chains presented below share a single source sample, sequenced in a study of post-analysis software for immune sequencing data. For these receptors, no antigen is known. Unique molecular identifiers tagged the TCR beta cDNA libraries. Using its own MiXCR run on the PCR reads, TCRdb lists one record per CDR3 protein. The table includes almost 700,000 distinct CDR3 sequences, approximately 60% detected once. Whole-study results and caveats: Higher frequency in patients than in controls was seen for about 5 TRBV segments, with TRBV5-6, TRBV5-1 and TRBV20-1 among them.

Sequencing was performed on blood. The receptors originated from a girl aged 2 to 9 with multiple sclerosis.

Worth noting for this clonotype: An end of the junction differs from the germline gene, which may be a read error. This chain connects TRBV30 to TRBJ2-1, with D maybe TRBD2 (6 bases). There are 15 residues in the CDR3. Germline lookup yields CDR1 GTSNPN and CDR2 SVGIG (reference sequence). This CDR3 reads CAWSEGGTAYNEQFF. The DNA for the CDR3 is TGTGCCTGGAGTGAAGGAGGGACGGCCTACAATGAACAGTTCTTC.

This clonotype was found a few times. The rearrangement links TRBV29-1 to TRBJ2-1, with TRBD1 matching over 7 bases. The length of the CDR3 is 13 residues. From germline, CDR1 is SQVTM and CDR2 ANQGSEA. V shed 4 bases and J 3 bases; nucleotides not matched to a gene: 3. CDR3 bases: TGCAGCGTTGGACAGGGAGACTACAATGAGCAGTTCTTC. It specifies CSVGQGDYNEQFF.

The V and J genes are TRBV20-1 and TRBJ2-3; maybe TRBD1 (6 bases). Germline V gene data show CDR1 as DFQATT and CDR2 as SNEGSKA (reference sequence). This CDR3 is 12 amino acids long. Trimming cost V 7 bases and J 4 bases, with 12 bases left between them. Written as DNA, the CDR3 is TGCAGTGTTGACCAGGGGTCAGATACGCAGTATTTT. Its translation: CSVDQGSDTQYF.

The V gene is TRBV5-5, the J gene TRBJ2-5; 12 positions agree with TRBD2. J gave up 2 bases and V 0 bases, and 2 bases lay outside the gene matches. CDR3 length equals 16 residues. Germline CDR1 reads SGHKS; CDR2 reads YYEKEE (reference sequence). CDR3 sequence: CASSLGLAGVQETQYF. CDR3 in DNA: TGTGCCAGCAGCTTGGGACTAGCGGGGGTGCAAGAGACCCAGTACTTC.

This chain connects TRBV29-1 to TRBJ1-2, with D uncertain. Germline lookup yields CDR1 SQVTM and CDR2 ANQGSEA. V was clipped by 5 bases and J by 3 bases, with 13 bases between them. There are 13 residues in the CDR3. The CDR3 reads CSVKGRADYGYTF. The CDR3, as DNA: TGCAGCGTTAAAGGAAGGGCTGACTATGGCTACACCTTC. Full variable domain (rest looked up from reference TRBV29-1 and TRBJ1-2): SAVISQKPSRDICQRGTSLTIQCQVDSQVTMMFWYRQQPGQSLTLIATANQGSEATYESGFVIDKFPISRPNLTFSTLTVSNMSPEDSSIYLCSVKGRADYGYTFGSGTRLTVV.

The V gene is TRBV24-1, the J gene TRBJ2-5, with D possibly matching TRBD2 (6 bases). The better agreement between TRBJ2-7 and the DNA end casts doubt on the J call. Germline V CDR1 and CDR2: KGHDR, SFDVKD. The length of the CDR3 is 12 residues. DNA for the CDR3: TGTGCCACCGCTGGGGGGACCTACGAGCAGTACTTC. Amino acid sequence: CATAGGTYEQYF.

The CDR3 DNA reads as TGCGCCAGCAGCTTGGGGCAGGGACAAAGCACTGAAGCTTTCTTT. Its protein is CASSLGQGQSTEAFF. V is TRBV5-1 and J is TRBJ1-1; possibly TRBD1 for D (6 bases). Deletions cut 0 bases from V and 4 bases from J, with 13 bases between. In germline, CDR1 is SGHRS, CDR2 YFSETQ. The CDR3 contains 15 residues.